These 20 T cell receptor beta chains were sequenced from one sample in a study of blood T cells in healthy people across ages. A second PCR, run for roughly 7 to 11 cycles, used a sample-barcoded 5' primer plus a J-beta primer mix. TCRdb reprocessed the 5' RACE reads via MiXCR and lists one record per CDR3 protein. The profile shows around 970,000 distinct CDR3 sequences, roughly 51% of them singletons. The material sequenced was blood. The receptors come from a woman in her sixties or seventies in good health.

The chain is built from TRBV9 and TRBJ2-1; D gene ambiguous. Germline V gene data show CDR1 as SGDLS and CDR2 as YYNGEE. The CDR3 contains 13 residues. Trimming shortened V by 0 bases and J by 5 bases, and 6 bases separated the two germline ends. The CDR3 spells CASSVELNNEQFF. The CDR3 DNA reads TGTGCCAGCAGCGTAGAACTTAACAATGAGCAGTTCTTC.

The chain carries TRBV29-1 and TRBJ1-5; weak D call: TRBD1 (6 bases). In germline, CDR1 is SQVTM, CDR2 ANQGSEA. Trimming removed 4 bases from V and 3 bases from J, with 7 bases in between. The CDR3 has 12 amino acids. The CDR3 region is CSVGTANQPQHF. The CDR3 bases are TGCAGCGTTGGGACAGCCAATCAGCCCCAGCATTTT.

Remarks on this clonotype: The germline gene is not matched at one end of the junction; a read error may be the cause. The rearrangement links TRBV7-2 to TRBJ1-1; D is unclear. Germline CDR1 is SGHTA and CDR2 is FQGNSA. This CDR3 region has 12 residues. The CDR3 region is CASSLKGTEVFF. The CDR3 nucleotides are TGTGCCAGCAGCTTAAAGGGCACTGAAGTTTTCTTT. Filled out from reference TRBV7-2 and TRBJ1-1, the complete variable domain reads GAGVSQSPSNKVTEKGKDVELRCDPISGHTALYWYRQSLGQGLEFLIYFQGNSAPDKSGLPSDRFSAERTGGSVSTLTIQRTQQEDSAVYLCASSLKGTEVFFGQGTRLTVV.

The chain uses TRBV29-1 and TRBJ2-5, with D perhaps matching TRBD1 or TRBD2 (6 bases each). The end of the DNA aligns better with TRBJ2-7, so the J call may be wrong. The CDR3 is made up of 14 amino acids. Germline V lookup: CDR1 SQVTM, CDR2 ANQGSEA. For the CDR3, the DNA is TGCAGCGTCACCCGGGGGCTTGGAGCTGGCGAGCAGTACTTC. Translating it yields CSVTRGLGAGEQYF.

About this clonotype: The junction differs from germline at one of its ends, possibly a read error. This chain uses TRBV7-9 with TRBJ2-5, with D unclear. The length of the CDR3 is 15 residues. Per germline, CDR1 SEHNR and CDR2 FQNEAQ (reference sequence). CDR3: CANSLGRSYQETQYF. The CDR3 coding sequence is TGTGCCAACAGCTTAGGGCGATCGTACCAAGAGACCCAGTACTTC. The whole variable domain, remainder taken from reference TRBV7-9 and TRBJ2-5, is DTGVSQNPRHKITKRGQNVTFRCDPISEHNRLYWYRQTLGQGPEFLTYFQNEAQLEKSRLLSDRFSAERPKGSFSTLEIQRTEQGDSAMYLCANSLGRSYQETQYFGPGTRLLVL.

This clonotype occurred a few times. V is TRBV12-3 or TRBV12-4 and J is TRBJ2-1; tentative D call: TRBD2 (6 bases). CDR3 size: 15 residues. Trimming removed 6 bases from V and 0 bases from J, with 12 bases in between. The CDR3 region is CASRQSGVSYNEQFF. For the CDR3, the DNA is TGTGCCAGCAGGCAGTCGGGGGTCTCCTACAATGAGCAGTTCTTC.

J is TRBJ2-3 and V is TRBV5-1, with 9 bases aligning to TRBD2. V lost 4 bases, J lost 5 bases, and 11 bases stayed unmatched. CDR1 and CDR2 (germline): SGHRS, YFSETQ. CDR3 length: 16 residues. Here the CDR3 reads CASSPPGGRAIDTQYF. The CDR3 DNA reads TGCGCCAGCAGCCCGCCGGGCGGGAGGGCGATAGATACGCAGTATTTT. The whole variable domain, remainder taken from reference TRBV5-1 and TRBJ2-3, is KAGVTQTPRYLIKTRGQQVTLSCSPISGHRSVSWYQQTPGQGLQFLFEYFSETQRNKGNFPGRFSGRQFSNSRSEMNVSTLELGDSALYLCASSPPGGRAIDTQYFGPGTRLTVL.

The chain joins TRBV6-6 to TRBJ1-6; D call uncertain. This CDR3 comprises 13 residues. The germline V gene encodes CDR1 MNHNY and CDR2 SVGAGI (reference sequence). Trimming took off 1 base at V and 9 bases at J, with 7 bases between the two ends. The CDR3 DNA sequence: TGTGCCAGCAGTTACTTGGATGGTTCACCCCTCCACTTT. Encoded protein: CASSYLDGSPLHF.

This clonotype was observed a few times. This chain uses TRBV7-3 with TRBJ1-2; D gene uncertain. Per germline, CDR1 SGHTA and CDR2 FQGTGA. V was pared by 4 bases and J by 11 bases, with 17 bases between. This CDR3 comprises 13 residues. The chain's CDR3 is CASSSRSREGYTF. In DNA form, the CDR3 reads TGTGCCAGCAGCTCCCGATCAAGAGAGGGATACACCTTC.

The rearrangement uses TRBV28 and TRBJ1-2; 9 bases match TRBD1. The CDR3 extends over 14 amino acids. V was clipped by 8 bases and J by 6 bases; unmatched bases: 10. In germline, CDR1 is MDHEN, CDR2 SYDVKM. CDR3 region: CASYAGTGLHGYTF. CDR3 DNA sequence: TGTGCCAGCTACGCCGGGACAGGGCTTCATGGCTACACCTTC.

The DNA of the CDR3 is TGTGCCAGCTCACCCCTTTACGGACTAGCGGGTCGGGATGAGCAGTTCTTC. It yields the protein CASSPLYGLAGRDEQFF. The chain has TRBV18 and TRBJ2-1; 11 nucleotides align to TRBD2. The V and J ends lost 3 bases and 8 bases, in that order; junction bases with no gene match: 12. CDR1 KGHSH and CDR2 LQKENI come from the germline V gene. The CDR3 covers 17 residues.

This clonotype was found once. V gene TRBV10-1 combines with J gene TRBJ2-3, with unresolved D. CDR3 length: 14 residues. Trimming stripped 0 bases from V and 6 bases from J, with 10 bases between. Looked up from germline, CDR1 is WNHNN and CDR2 is SYGVQD (reference sequence). The CDR3: CASSESIWKDTQYF. Written as DNA, the CDR3 is TGCGCCAGCAGTGAGTCGATATGGAAGGATACGCAGTATTTT.

The chain links TRBV11-2 to TRBJ2-4, with unresolved D. The J call may be in error: the DNA end matches TRBJ2-7 better. This CDR3 has 12 residues. Germline-derived CDR1 and CDR2 are SGHAT and FQNNGV. This CDR3 is CASSSFIYEQYF. CDR3 DNA: TGTGCCAGCAGCTCGTTTATCTACGAGCAGTACTTC.

The chain has TRBV2 and TRBJ2-6, with D possibly matching TRBD2 (5 bases). Trimming left V 5 bases short and J 4 bases short, with 15 bases between. This CDR3 has 16 residues. Germline-derived CDR1 and CDR2 are SNHLY and FYNNEI. CDR3 loop: CASSLVPPGGANVLTF. The CDR3, as DNA: TGTGCCAGCAGTCTGGTCCCCCCGGGGGGGGCCAACGTCCTGACTTTC.

V and J are TRBV28 and TRBJ2-7; 11 nucleotides line up with TRBD2. This CDR3 region has 14 residues. CDR1 and CDR2 from the germline V gene are MDHEN and SYDVKM. V was clipped by 9 bases and J by 2 bases; unmatched bases: 6. CDR3 sequence: CASGTSGHTYEQYF. The DNA for the CDR3 is TGTGCCAGTGGGACTAGCGGCCATACCTACGAGCAGTACTTC.

The V gene is TRBV21-1, the J gene TRBJ2-3; TRBD2 reflects the table's D call only, with no check against the DNA. TRBV21-1 is shown as a pseudogene. The length of the CDR3 is 17 residues. CDR3 sequence reads: CASSKGVTSGLTDTQYF. CDR3 bases: TGTGCCAGCAGCAAAGGGGTGACTAGCGGGTTGACAGATACGCAGTATTTT.

The chain uses TRBV6-5 and TRBJ2-1; D is possibly TRBD2 (6 bases). The CDR3 totals 14 residues. With 2 bases removed from V and 9 bases from J, the gap between germline ends came to 14 bases. In germline, CDR1 is MNHEY, CDR2 SVGAGI. CDR3 amino acids: CASSYAFLAIEQFF. CDR3 bases: TGTGCCAGCAGTTACGCCTTCCTAGCGATTGAGCAGTTCTTC.

CDR3 DNA sequence: TGTGCCAGCAGTTCTCACGCACTGAAGGGGGAGACCCAGTACTTC. It codes for CASSSHALKGETQYF. The chain combines TRBV28 with TRBJ2-5, with TRBD1 as a possible D gene (5 bases). The CDR3 contains 15 residues. Germline CDR1 is MDHEN and CDR2 is SYDVKM. Trimming left V 4 bases short and J 5 bases short, with 17 bases between.

A few counts support this clonotype. V is TRBV20-1 and J is TRBJ2-1, with a tentative D call TRBD2 (5 bases). CDR1 is DFQATT, CDR2 SNEGSKA, per germline (reference sequence). This CDR3 has 14 amino acids. Trimming took 4 bases from V and 4 from J, leaving 14 bases between them. The CDR3 region has the DNA TGCAGTGCTAATAGCGTCAACGATTACAATGAGCAGTTCTTC. It specifies CSANSVNDYNEQFF.

The J gene is TRBJ1-1, the V gene TRBV11-1; 7 positions match TRBD1. The CDR3 totals 14 residues. Germline V gene sequence: CDR1 SGHAT, CDR2 FQDESV (reference sequence). V lost 5 bases and J lost 3; bases outside the gene matches: 6. CDR3 in amino acids: CASSPNQGDTEAFF. In DNA, the CDR3 is TGTGCCAGCAGCCCTAACCAGGGGGACACTGAAGCTTTCTTT.